This TCR beta chain was captured by sequencing in a study of T cell repertoires in cytomegalovirus infection (dated by TCRdb to between 2019 and 2020). Notes on the research overall: Peptide stimulations targeted recently identified HLA-C-restricted CMV epitopes, whose presentation resists viral immunomodulation, together with well-studied HLA-B-restricted epitopes. Because public TCR beta signatures pointed to carriage of CMV infection together with the matching HLA type, the HLA type of each donor mattered for the analysis.

The sequencer listed for this sample is Illumina HiSeq 1500. TCRdb reran the public reads through fastp at Q25 and MiXCR, keeping productive beta chains. When rows share a CDR3 protein, they turn into one entry using the most common DNA and genes. The sample data list roughly 340,000 distinct CDR3 sequences, and almost 30% of these were observed just once. In total, the top ten clones hold about 20% of the sample. On the study overall, not on this receptor specifically: The ex vivo response was dominated by HLA-C-restricted CMV-specific TCR beta clonotypes, and the single most frequent clonotype in two of eight donors was supplied by these HLA-C-restricted clonotypes. In both this cohort and an independent roughly 400-donor cohort, the cumulative frequency of public TCR beta family members distinguished carriers of CMV infection plus the relevant HLA type.

With respect to this clonotype: Which antigen it targets is not known. The junction shows a germline mismatch at one end, possibly a read error.

The CDR3 numbers 13 residues from cysteine through phenylalanine. Only the CDR3 portion is preserved as DNA: 39 bases, with reading frame beginning at the first base. The sample's treatment or condition, from its label and the paper: in vitro stimulation with specific CMV peptide epitopes to enrich CMV-specific T cells. Recombination linked TRBV23-1 to TRBJ2-7, with 9 bases matching TRBD1. TRBV23-1 is an ORF for which the function is uncertain. Here the sequenced sample was cultured PBMCs, taken from culture after CMV antigen stimulation. The TCR was taken from a human donor in good health (CMV status not recorded). Some clones in this sample may be carry-over from other donors' samples. The DNA reads TGCGCCTGCAGAGGGACAGGGTACCACGAGCAGTACTTC. It is translated as CACRGTGYHEQYF.